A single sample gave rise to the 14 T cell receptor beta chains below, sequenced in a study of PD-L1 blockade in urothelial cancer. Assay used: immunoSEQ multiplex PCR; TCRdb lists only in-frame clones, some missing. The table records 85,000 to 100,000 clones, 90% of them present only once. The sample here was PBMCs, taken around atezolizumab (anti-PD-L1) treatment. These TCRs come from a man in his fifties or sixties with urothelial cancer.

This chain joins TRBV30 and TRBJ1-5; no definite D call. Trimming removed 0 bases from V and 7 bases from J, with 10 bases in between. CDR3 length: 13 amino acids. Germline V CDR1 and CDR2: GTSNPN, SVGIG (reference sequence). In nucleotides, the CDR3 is TGTGCCTGGAGTGTCGGGTTGAGGCAGCCCCAGCATTTT. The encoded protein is CAWSVGLRQPQHF.

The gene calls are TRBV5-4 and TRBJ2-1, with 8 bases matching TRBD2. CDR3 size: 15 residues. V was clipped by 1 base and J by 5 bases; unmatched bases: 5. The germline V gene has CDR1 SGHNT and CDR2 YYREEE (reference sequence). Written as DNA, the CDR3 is TGTGCCAGCAGCTTGCGGCTAGCGGGCGACAATGAGCAGTTCTTC. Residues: CASSLRLAGDNEQFF.

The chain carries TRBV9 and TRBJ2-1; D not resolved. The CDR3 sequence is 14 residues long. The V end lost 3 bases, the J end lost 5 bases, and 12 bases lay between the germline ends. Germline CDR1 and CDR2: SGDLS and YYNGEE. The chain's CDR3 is CASSGWPGNNEQFF. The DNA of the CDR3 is TGTGCCAGCAGCGGCTGGCCAGGAAACAATGAGCAGTTCTTC.

In nucleotides, the CDR3 is TGTGCCAGCAGCGTTAGCGGGGGGGACTACAATGAGCAGTTCTTC. Translating gives CASSVSGGDYNEQFF. This chain uses TRBV9 with TRBJ2-1; 11 nucleotides match TRBD2. With 2 bases clipped from V and 3 bases from J, the junction kept 1 base outside the gene matches. Germline V lookup: CDR1 SGDLS, CDR2 YYNGEE. This CDR3 spans 15 amino acids.

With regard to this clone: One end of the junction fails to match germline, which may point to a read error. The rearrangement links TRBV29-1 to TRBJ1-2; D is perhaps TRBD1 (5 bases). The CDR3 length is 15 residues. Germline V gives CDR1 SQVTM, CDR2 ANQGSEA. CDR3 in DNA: TGCAGCGTGGAAGGGGTTTCGATCCCCCTAGATGGCTACACCTTC. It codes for CSVEGVSIPLDGYTF. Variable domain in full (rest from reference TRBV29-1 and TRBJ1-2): SAVISQKPSRDICQRGTSLTIQCQVDSQVTMMFWYRQQPGQSLTLIATANQGSEATYESGFVIDKFPISRPNLTFSTLTVSNMSPEDSSIYLCSVEGVSIPLDGYTFGSGTRLTVV.

The CDR3 bases are TGTGCCAGCAGGACAGGGAGCTCCTACGAGCAGTACTTC. It codes for CASRTGSSYEQYF. The J gene is TRBJ2-7, the V gene TRBV6-6, with TRBD1 identical over 7 bases. V trimming: 6 bases; J trimming: 0 bases; junction bases outside the gene matches: 2. Germline assignment: CDR1 MNHNY and CDR2 SVGAGI (reference sequence). The CDR3 sequence is 13 residues long.

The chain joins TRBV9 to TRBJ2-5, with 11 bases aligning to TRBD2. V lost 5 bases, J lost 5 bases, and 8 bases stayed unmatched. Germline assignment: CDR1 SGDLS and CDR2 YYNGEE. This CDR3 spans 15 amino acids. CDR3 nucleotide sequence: TGTGCCAGCAGTGGAGTAGCGGGGGGGCTTGAGACCCAGTACTTC. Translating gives CASSGVAGGLETQYF.

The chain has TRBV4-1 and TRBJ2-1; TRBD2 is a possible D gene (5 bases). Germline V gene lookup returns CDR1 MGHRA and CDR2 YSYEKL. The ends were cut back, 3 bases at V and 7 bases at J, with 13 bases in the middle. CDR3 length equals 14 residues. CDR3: CASSQSGGRNEQFF. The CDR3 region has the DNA TGCGCCAGCAGCCAGAGTGGCGGGCGGAATGAGCAGTTCTTC.

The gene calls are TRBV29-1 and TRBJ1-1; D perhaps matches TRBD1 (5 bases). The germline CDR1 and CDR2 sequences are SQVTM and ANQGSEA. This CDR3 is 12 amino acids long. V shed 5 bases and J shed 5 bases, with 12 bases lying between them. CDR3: CSVLQVGTEAFF. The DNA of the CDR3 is TGCAGCGTTCTACAGGTGGGTACTGAAGCTTTCTTT.

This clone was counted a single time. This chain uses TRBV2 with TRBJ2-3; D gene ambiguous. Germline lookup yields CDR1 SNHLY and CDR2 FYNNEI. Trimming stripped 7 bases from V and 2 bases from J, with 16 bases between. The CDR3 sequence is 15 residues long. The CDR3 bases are TGTGCCAGCAAGACTTCACCGGCAGCCACAGATACGCAGTATTTT. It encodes CASKTSPAATDTQYF.

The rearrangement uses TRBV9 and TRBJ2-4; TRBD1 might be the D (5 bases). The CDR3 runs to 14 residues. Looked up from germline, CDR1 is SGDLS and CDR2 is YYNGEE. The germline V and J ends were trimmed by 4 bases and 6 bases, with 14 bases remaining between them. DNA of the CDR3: TGTGCCAGCAGCCCAGGGCAGGGCTCAAACATTCAGTACTTC. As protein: CASSPGQGSNIQYF. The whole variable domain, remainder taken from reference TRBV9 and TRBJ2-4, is DSGVTQTPKHLITATGQRVTLRCSPRSGDLSVYWYQQSLDQGLQFLIQYYNGEERAKGNILERFSAQQFPDLHSELNLSSLELGDSALYFCASSPGQGSNIQYFGAGTRLSVL.

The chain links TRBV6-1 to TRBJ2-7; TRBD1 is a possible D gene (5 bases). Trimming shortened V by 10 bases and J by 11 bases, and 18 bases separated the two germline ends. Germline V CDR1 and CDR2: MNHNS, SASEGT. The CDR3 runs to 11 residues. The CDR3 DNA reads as TGTGCCAAGCACAAGGGGCCGGCCGAGTACTTC. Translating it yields CAKHKGPAEYF.

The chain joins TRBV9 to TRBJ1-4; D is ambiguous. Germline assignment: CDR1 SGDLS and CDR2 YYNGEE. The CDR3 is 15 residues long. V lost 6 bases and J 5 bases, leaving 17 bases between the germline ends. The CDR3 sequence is CASNPSGSGNEKLFF. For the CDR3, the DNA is TGTGCCAGCAACCCGTCGGGGAGTGGGAATGAAAAACTGTTTTTT.

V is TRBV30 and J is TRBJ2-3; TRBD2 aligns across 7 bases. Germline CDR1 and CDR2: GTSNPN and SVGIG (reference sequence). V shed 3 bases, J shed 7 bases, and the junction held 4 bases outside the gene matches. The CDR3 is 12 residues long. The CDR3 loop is CAWRGGVNTQYF. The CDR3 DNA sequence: TGTGCCTGGAGGGGAGGGGTAAATACGCAGTATTTT.